The next 25 T cell receptor beta chains were all read from a single sample in a study of T-cell reconstitution after alpha-beta-depleted transplantation in children. Unique molecular identifiers tagged the TCRbeta library. TCRdb analysed the PCR reads with MiXCR anew, one entry per CDR3 protein. The sample has about 580,000 distinct CDR3 sequences, over 20% seen once. This material consisted of PBMCs, taken before TCRalphabeta/CD19-depleted stem cell transplant. Receptors were obtained from a boy under two years old with Wiskott-Aldrich syndrome, due to receive a stem cell transplant.

The chain carries TRBV3-1 and TRBJ2-5; D not resolved. CDR1 is LGHDT, CDR2 YNNKEL, per germline (reference sequence). V was clipped by 1 base and J by 2 bases, with 11 bases between them. The CDR3 loop spans 15 amino acids. The CDR3 here is CASSQGPLPQETQYF. CDR3 nucleotides: TGTGCCAGCAGCCAAGGGCCCCTACCGCAAGAGACCCAGTACTTC.

Only a few counts were recorded for this clonotype. The rearrangement joins TRBV20-1 to TRBJ2-7, with D unresolved. V dropped 6 bases and J dropped 1 base, with 7 bases sitting between them. Germline V gene sequence: CDR1 DFQATT, CDR2 SNEGSKA (reference sequence). The CDR3 is 11 residues long. As DNA, the CDR3 is TGCAGTGCGTCGATATCCTACGAGCAGTACTTC. It yields the protein CSASISYEQYF.

The chain joins TRBV20-1 to TRBJ1-2; D might be TRBD1 (6 bases). Germline V gene lookup returns CDR1 DFQATT and CDR2 SNEGSKA (reference sequence). V was clipped by 4 bases and J by 4 bases, with 19 bases between them. The CDR3 has 15 residues. CDR3 loop: CSATKPGQFVYGYTF. CDR3 coding DNA: TGCAGTGCTACGAAGCCCGGACAGTTCGTCTATGGCTACACCTTC.

This clonotype has more than one count but fewer than ten. The CDR3, as DNA: TGCAGTGCTAGTCGGCCTAGCGGGAGAGGGGAGACCCAGTACTTC. Amino acid sequence: CSASRPSGRGETQYF. J is TRBJ2-5 and V is TRBV20-1; 10 bases map to TRBD2. V lost 3 bases to trimming and J lost 5 bases; unmatched junction nucleotides: 9. Germline V CDR1 and CDR2: DFQATT, SNEGSKA (reference sequence). The CDR3 spans 15 residues.

The V call is TRBV12-3 or TRBV12-4, the J call TRBJ2-3; D is unclear. CDR3 length equals 10 residues. V shed 5 bases and J shed 7 bases, with 4 bases lying between them. As DNA, the CDR3 is TGTGCCAGCAGTACGAATACGCAGTATTTT. Its protein is CASSTNTQYF.

The chain uses TRBV4-2 and TRBJ2-1, with TRBD2 matching over 10 bases. This CDR3 comprises 15 residues. Looked up from germline, CDR1 is LGHNA and CDR2 is YNFKEQ. Losses at the gene ends were 1 base for V and 9 bases for J; bases not matched to a gene: 6. As DNA, the CDR3 is TGTGCCAGCAGCCAAGTGTTAGCGGGAGGATCTGAGCAGTTCTTC. Its translation is CASSQVLAGGSEQFF.

The chain links TRBV27 to TRBJ2-1; weak D call: TRBD2 (5 bases). V lost 4 bases and J 4 bases, leaving 17 bases between the germline ends. CDR1 MNHEY and CDR2 SMNVEV come from the germline V gene (reference sequence). This CDR3 is built from 16 residues. For the CDR3, the DNA is TGTGCCAGCAGTTACTTGGGCGGGCGAGGGTACAATGAGCAGTTCTTC. Protein product: CASSYLGGRGYNEQFF.

The chain combines TRBV30 with TRBJ2-7; D gene ambiguous. Trimming removed 0 bases at V and 0 bases at J, with 21 bases between. The CDR3 spans 18 residues. CDR1 and CDR2 from the germline V gene are GTSNPN and SVGIG (reference sequence). CDR3 sequence reads: CAWSVSETMDESSYEQYF. The DNA of the CDR3 is TGTGCCTGGAGTGTCTCGGAAACCATGGACGAGTCCTCCTACGAGCAGTACTTC.

This clonotype has more than one count but fewer than ten. The rearrangement uses TRBV4-1 and TRBJ2-1, with D perhaps matching TRBD1 (6 bases). Trimming left V 2 bases short and J 4 bases short, with 9 bases between. Germline-derived CDR1 and CDR2 are MGHRA and YSYEKL. The CDR3 runs 14 residues. This CDR3 reads CASSQSRGYNEQFF. The CDR3 DNA reads as TGCGCCAGCAGCCAATCGAGGGGGTACAATGAGCAGTTCTTC.

V is TRBV4-1 and J is TRBJ2-1; the match to TRBD2 covers 13 bases. J was trimmed by 4 bases and V by 1 base; bases with no gene match: 1. The CDR3 is made up of 16 amino acids. Germline CDR1 reads MGHRA; CDR2 reads YSYEKL. CDR3 coding DNA: TGCGCCAGCAGCCAAGCGGGACTAGCGGGGTACAATGAGCAGTTCTTC. It codes for CASSQAGLAGYNEQFF.

The V call is TRBV27, the J call TRBJ2-7; no definite D call. V was cut by 6 bases and J by 1 base, with 19 bases left in between. This CDR3 is built from 16 residues. CDR1 and CDR2 (germline): MNHEY, SMNVEV (reference sequence). The CDR3 nucleotides are TGTGCCAGCAGCTCGTTGGTAGGGTCTCCATCCTACGAGCAGTACTTC. It is translated as CASSSLVGSPSYEQYF.

Only a few counts were recorded for this clonotype. The CDR3 region has the DNA TGCAGTGCCCGTAATAGCGGGAGAAGGCCCTACGAGCAGTACTTC. The encoded protein is CSARNSGRRPYEQYF. The rearrangement links TRBV20-1 to TRBJ2-7, with 9 bases that match TRBD2. The CDR3 runs to 15 residues. V was clipped by 6 bases and J by 2 bases; unmatched bases: 11. Germline CDR1 reads DFQATT; CDR2 reads SNEGSKA (reference sequence).

This clonotype was counted between two and nine times. The gene calls are TRBV5-1 and TRBJ2-3; TRBD2 is a possible D gene (6 bases). The V end was cut by 3 bases, the J end by 0 bases, with 17 bases between. Germline assignment: CDR1 SGHRS and CDR2 YFSETQ. There are 17 residues in the CDR3. CDR3 sequence (DNA): TGCGCCAGCAGCTCGAATCCGGGACTCGGTAGCACAGATACGCAGTATTTT. It yields the protein CASSSNPGLGSTDTQYF.

This clonotype was detected only a few times. The V and J genes are TRBV25-1 and TRBJ2-6; possible D gene TRBD1, 6 bases. CDR1 and CDR2 from the germline V gene are MGHDK and SYGVNS. The ends were cut back, 4 bases at V and 1 base at J, with 17 bases in the middle. This CDR3 is built from 18 residues. CDR3 in amino acids: CASSGQDPLPSGANVLTF. In DNA form, the CDR3 reads TGTGCCAGCAGTGGACAGGATCCCCTACCTTCTGGGGCCAACGTCCTGACTTTC.

This clonotype was seen a handful of times. The genes are TRBV5-5 and TRBJ2-5; D not resolved. V was shortened by 0 bases and J by 4 bases, with 13 bases between the two germline ends. The CDR3 has 15 residues. The germline V gene encodes CDR1 SGHKS and CDR2 YYEKEE (reference sequence). The CDR3 DNA reads as TGTGCCAGCAGCTTGGTGGTAGGGTTGCGAGAGACCCAGTACTTC. This gives the protein CASSLVVGLRETQYF.

This sequence joins TRBV29-1 and TRBJ2-6, with 8 bases lining up with TRBD1. With 5 bases clipped from V and 0 bases from J, the junction kept 18 bases outside the gene matches. The CDR3 is made up of 20 amino acids. The germline V gene has CDR1 SQVTM and CDR2 ANQGSEA. In DNA, the CDR3 is TGCAGCGTTCGCGGGCACGGGACAGGACCTTTATTCTCTGGGGCCAACGTCCTGACTTTC. As protein: CSVRGHGTGPLFSGANVLTF.

There are a few counts of this clonotype. The chain has TRBV5-1 and TRBJ2-5, with TRBD2 matching over 8 bases. The germline CDR1 and CDR2 sequences are SGHRS and YFSETQ. CDR3 length: 16 amino acids. Trimming cost V 4 bases and J 1 base; bases outside gene matches: 9. The CDR3, as DNA: TGCGCCAGCAGCGCGGCTCCCACTAGCGGCCAAGAGACCCAGTACTTC. This gives the protein CASSAAPTSGQETQYF. Looking up the rest from reference TRBV5-1 and TRBJ2-5 gives the full variable domain: KAGVTQTPRYLIKTRGQQVTLSCSPISGHRSVSWYQQTPGQGLQFLFEYFSETQRNKGNFPGRFSGRQFSNSRSEMNVSTLELGDSALYLCASSAAPTSGQETQYFGPGTRLLVL.

The rearrangement uses TRBV20-1 and TRBJ2-5; D ambiguous. The germline V gene has CDR1 DFQATT and CDR2 SNEGSKA (reference sequence). The V end lost 6 bases, the J end lost 5 bases, and 16 bases lay between the germline ends. The CDR3 contains 13 residues. This CDR3 reads CSATWPAAETQYF. The DNA for the CDR3 is TGCAGTGCAACTTGGCCGGCCGCGGAGACCCAGTACTTC.

The rearrangement uses TRBV3-1 and TRBJ2-7, with TRBD2 identical over 10 bases. The germline gives CDR1 LGHDT, CDR2 YNNKEL (reference sequence). The ends lost 2 bases at V and 1 base at J; junction bases unmatched: 11. The length of the CDR3 is 18 residues. The CDR3 DNA follows: TGTGCCAGCAGCCAATTTCCTAGCGGGAGTGGGTGGTCCTACGAGCAGTACTTC. This gives the protein CASSQFPSGSGWSYEQYF.

The chain is built from TRBV5-1 and TRBJ2-1; 9 bases fit TRBD2. Germline loops: CDR1 SGHRS, CDR2 YFSETQ. Unmatched junction bases numbered 6, after V lost 6 bases and J lost 8 bases. CDR3 size: 13 residues. Written as DNA, the CDR3 is TGCGCCAGCAAATATAGCGGGAGAGATGAGCAGTTCTTC. Amino acids: CASKYSGRDEQFF.

The chain uses TRBV7-9 and TRBJ2-3; D remains ambiguous. There are 14 residues in the CDR3. Germline CDR1 is SEHNR and CDR2 is FQNEAQ (reference sequence). V was trimmed by 2 bases and J by 7 bases, leaving 13 bases between them. The CDR3 sequence: CASSLTAVRNTQYF. The DNA of the CDR3 is TGTGCCAGCAGCTTAACGGCAGTCAGAAATACGCAGTATTTT.

In its sample, this clonotype was seen a few times. This chain joins TRBV25-1 and TRBJ2-1; D unresolved. V was trimmed by 3 bases and J by 5 bases, leaving 5 bases between them. The CDR3 consists of 12 residues. Germline CDR1 is MGHDK and CDR2 is SYGVNS. The CDR3 loop reads CASSESDNEQFF. CDR3 bases: TGTGCCAGCAGTGAGTCTGACAATGAGCAGTTCTTC.

In this sample, this clonotype turned up a few times. The gene calls are TRBV7-6 and TRBJ2-5; either TRBD1 or TRBD2 may supply D (5 bases each). V was clipped by 4 bases and J by 3 bases, with 18 bases between them. The germline gives CDR1 SGHVS, CDR2 FNYEAQ. The CDR3 loop spans 16 amino acids. The chain's CDR3 is CASSYWTRPGKETQYF. In DNA form, the CDR3 reads TGTGCCAGCAGCTATTGGACAAGACCCGGGAAAGAGACCCAGTACTTC.

This clonotype was picked up a small number of times. The DNA of the CDR3 is TGTGCCAGCTCACGTGGGACTAGTACCTACAATGAGCAGTTCTTC. Translating it yields CASSRGTSTYNEQFF. This chain connects TRBV18 to TRBJ2-1; 8 nucleotides line up with TRBD2. The ends lost 4 bases at V and 2 bases at J; junction bases unmatched: 4. The germline V gene has CDR1 KGHSH and CDR2 LQKENI. CDR3 size: 15 residues.

The table lists this clonotype with a few counts. CDR3 protein: CSGTERWEQYF. The CDR3 bases are TGCAGCGGGACGGAGCGGTGGGAGCAGTACTTC. This chain uses TRBV20-1 with TRBJ2-7; D is tentatively TRBD1 or TRBD2 (5 bases each). This CDR3 has 11 amino acids. Looked up from germline, CDR1 is DFQATT and CDR2 is SNEGSKA (reference sequence).